This record looks at one TCR beta chain sequence and its context. Per the germline V gene, CDR1 is SGHVT and CDR2 is SQSDAQ. This CDR3 spans 15 amino acids. V lost 8 bases, J lost 2 bases, and 10 bases stayed unmatched. Only in-frame clones appear in the TCRdb table, and some are missing; sequencing was by immunoSEQ multiplex PCR. The table records more than 350,000 clones, about 87% of them present only once. This entry comes from a study of blood T cell repertoires in COVID-19. Study-wide context: The cDNA or gDNA used as material had been derived from T cells, B-cell-depleted T cells, or PBMCs.

Followed longitudinally, the Seattle patients had been enrolled during active infection. The V call is TRBV7-4, the J call TRBJ2-3; 7 nucleotides align to TRBD2. The clonotype comes from a woman aged 25 to 39 with COVID-19, enrolled during active disease. The sequenced sample consisted of peripheral blood. CDR3 amino acids: CASDSRREATDTQYF. The CDR3 DNA follows: TGTGCCAGCGATTCTAGACGGGAGGCCACAGATACGCAGTATTTT.